This TCR beta chain was recovered during a study of tumor-infiltrating lymphocytes in primary liver carcinoma. V lost 6 bases and J lost 1; bases outside the gene matches: 24. The CDR3 length is 20 residues. Germline DNA was also extracted, with blood RNA taken from unsorted whole blood. This clonotype was detected only a few times. cDNA specific to TCR beta was made from approximately 0.55 ug of total RNA, with a constant-region primer employed for priming. Amplification in three nested multiplex PCR rounds with slightly modified ARM-PCR gave rise to TCR beta libraries. The first two PCR rounds used TRBV1-TRBV30 forward primers with a C-beta reverse primer, nine to eleven cycles each. TCRdb reprocessed the multiplex PCR reads via MiXCR and lists one record per CDR3 protein. The sample has over 250,000 distinct CDR3 sequences, about three fifths seen once.

The receptor was isolated from a woman aged 25 to 39 with primary liver carcinoma and hepatitis B virus infection. The specimen sequenced was peripheral blood. The rearrangement uses TRBV12-3 or TRBV12-4 and TRBJ2-7; 7 positions match TRBD1. CDR3 in amino acids: CASRKTFRSGDRTSSYEQYF. The CDR3 nucleotides read TGTGCCAGCAGGAAGACATTTCGTTCCGGGGACAGAACATCTTCCTACGAGCAGTACTTC.